This T cell receptor beta chain was recorded in a study of a mutant IDH1 vaccine in newly diagnosed glioma. Across the whole study: Patients were pretreated with radiotherapy, temozolomide, or both, mostly both. General study findings and limits: Seemingly, top peripheral T cell clonotype changes bore no relation to pseudoprogression. Of the patients, about 95% had vaccine-induced immune responses.

Sequencing was performed with immunoSEQ multiplex PCR; in TCRdb, only in-frame clones are kept and a portion is missing. Among roughly 22,000 clones listed, about 80% were seen once. The time point was: week 47, end of study. Each dose of the vaccine consisted of 300 ug of mutant IDH1 20-mer peptide, with topical imiquimod. With regard to this clone: Antigen: not known.

This material consisted of PBMCs, taken from a glioma patient whose treatment included an IDH1 peptide vaccine. This clonotype was obtained from a man aged 35 to 55 with glioma. Some clones in this sample may be carry-over from other donors' samples.

CDR3 sequence: CASSFPRVIYGYTF. The DNA of the CDR3 is TGTGCCAGCAGCTTCCCCCGGGTGATCTATGGCTACACCTTC. The V gene is TRBV7-9, the J gene TRBJ1-2; no clear D gene. CDR1 is SEHNR and CDR2 is FQNEAQ in the germline V gene (reference sequence). Trimming removed 3 bases at V and 4 bases at J, with 12 bases between. This CDR3 spans 14 amino acids.